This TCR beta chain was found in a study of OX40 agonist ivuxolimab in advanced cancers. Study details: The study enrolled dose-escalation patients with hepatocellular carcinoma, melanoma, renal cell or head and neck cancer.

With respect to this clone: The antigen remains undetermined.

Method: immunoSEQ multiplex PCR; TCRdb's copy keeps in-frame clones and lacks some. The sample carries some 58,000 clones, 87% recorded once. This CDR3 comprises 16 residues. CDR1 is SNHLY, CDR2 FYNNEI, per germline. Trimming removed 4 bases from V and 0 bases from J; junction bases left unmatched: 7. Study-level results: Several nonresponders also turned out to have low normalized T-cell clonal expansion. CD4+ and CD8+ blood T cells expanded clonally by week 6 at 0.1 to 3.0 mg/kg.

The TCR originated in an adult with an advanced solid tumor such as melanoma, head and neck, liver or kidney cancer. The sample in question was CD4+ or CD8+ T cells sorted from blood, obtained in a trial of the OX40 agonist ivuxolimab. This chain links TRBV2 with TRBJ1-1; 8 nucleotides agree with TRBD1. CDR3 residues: CASSVETGAMNTEAFF. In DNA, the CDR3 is TGTGCCAGCAGTGTGGAGACAGGGGCCATGAACACTGAAGCTTTCTTT. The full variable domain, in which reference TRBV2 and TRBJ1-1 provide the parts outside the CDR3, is EPEVTQTPSHQVTQMGQEVILRCVPISNHLYFYWYRQILGQKVEFLVSFYNNEISEKSEIFDDQFSVERPDGSNFTLKIRSTKLEDSAMYFCASSVETGAMNTEAFFGQGTRLTVV.